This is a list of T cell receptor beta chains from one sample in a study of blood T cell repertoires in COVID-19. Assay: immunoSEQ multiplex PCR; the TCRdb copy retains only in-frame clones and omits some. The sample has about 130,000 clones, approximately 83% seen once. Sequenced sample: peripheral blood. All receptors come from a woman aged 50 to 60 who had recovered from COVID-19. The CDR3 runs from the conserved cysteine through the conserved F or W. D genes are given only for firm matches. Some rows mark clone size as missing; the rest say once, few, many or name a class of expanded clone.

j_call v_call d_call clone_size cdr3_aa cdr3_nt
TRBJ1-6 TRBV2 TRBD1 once CASRGDRGGSPLHF TGTGCCAGCAGGGGGGACAGGGGAGGTTCACCCCTCCACTTT
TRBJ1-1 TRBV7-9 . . CASSPREKKNTEAFF TGTGCCAGCAGCCCCCGAGAGAAGAAGAACACTGAAGCTTTCTTT
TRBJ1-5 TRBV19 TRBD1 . CASSKGQFNQPQHF TGTGCCAGTAGTAAGGGACAGTTCAATCAGCCCCAGCATTTT
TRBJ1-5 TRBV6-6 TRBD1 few CASSPLWTGNSNQPQHF TGTGCCAGCAGTCCGCTTTGGACAGGGAATAGCAATCAGCCCCAGCATTTT
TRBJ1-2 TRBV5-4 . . CASSLDSGSGGYTF TGTGCCAGCAGCTTAGACTCAGGGTCGGGTGGCTACACCTTC
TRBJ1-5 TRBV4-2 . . CASSQVGGLDQPQHF TGTGCCAGCAGCCAAGTAGGGGGACTAGATCAGCCCCAGCATTTT
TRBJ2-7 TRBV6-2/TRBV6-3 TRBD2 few CASSRGRAIYDYEQYF TGTGCCAGCAGTCGCGGGAGGGCTATTTACGACTACGAGCAGTACTTC
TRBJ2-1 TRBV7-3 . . CASSSDLTGNEQFF TGTGCCAGCAGCTCCGACCTAACGGGGAATGAGCAGTTCTTC
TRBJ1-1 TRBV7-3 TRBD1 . CASSLLPGQDPAFF TGTGCCAGCAGCTTATTGCCCGGACAGGATCCAGCTTTCTTT
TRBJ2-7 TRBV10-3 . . CAISESPGFDYEQYF TGTGCCATCAGTGAGTCTCCGGGGTTTGACTACGAGCAGTACTTC
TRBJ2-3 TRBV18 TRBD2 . CASSPRSAGADTQYF TGTGCCAGCTCACCACGGTCAGCGGGAGCAGATACGCAGTATTTT
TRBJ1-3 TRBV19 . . CASSIPPYWAQGRSGTASGNTIYF TGTGCCAGTAGTATCCCTCCCTACTGGGCCCAGGGTCGCTCCGGTACCGCCTCTGGAAACACCATATATTTT
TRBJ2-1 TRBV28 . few CASSPPGHSVQFF TGTGCCAGCAGTCCCCCGGGCCATAGCGTGCAGTTCTTC
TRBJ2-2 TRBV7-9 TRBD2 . CASSSRGLAGGTGELFF TGTGCCAGCAGCTCCAGGGGACTAGCGGGAGGCACCGGGGAGCTGTTTTTT
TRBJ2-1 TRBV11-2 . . CASRNLGQFSDEQFF TGTGCCAGCAGGAATCTCGGACAGTTTTCGGATGAGCAGTTCTTC
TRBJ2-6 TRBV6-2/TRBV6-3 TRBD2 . CASSYFRTSGSLGGANVLTF TGTGCCAGCAGTTACTTCCGGACTAGCGGGAGCCTAGGGGGGGCCAACGTCCTGACTTTC
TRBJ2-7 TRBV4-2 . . CASSQVLRGSSYEQYF TGTGCCAGCAGCCAAGTGTTGCGGGGCAGCTCCTACGAGCAGTACTTC
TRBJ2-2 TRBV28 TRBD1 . CASREFGTDFTGELFF TGTGCCAGCAGAGAATTTGGGACAGATTTCACCGGGGAGCTGTTTTTT
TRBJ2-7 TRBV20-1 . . CSASPGEGFYYEQYF TGCAGTGCTAGTCCGGGAGAGGGGTTTTACTACGAGCAGTACTTC
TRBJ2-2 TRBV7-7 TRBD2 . CASSPGRGEYGELFF TGTGCCAGCAGTCCAGGACGGGGGGAGTACGGGGAGCTGTTTTTT
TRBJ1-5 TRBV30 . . CAWSATRTRGGNQPQHF TGTGCCTGGAGTGCCACCCGAACCAGGGGTGGCAATCAGCCCCAGCATTTT
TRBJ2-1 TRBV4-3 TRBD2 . CASSQVFSTSGRAAVGNEQFF TGCGCCAGCAGCCAAGTATTCTCGACTAGCGGGAGGGCCGCCGTGGGGAATGAGCAGTTCTTC
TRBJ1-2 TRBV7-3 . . CASSLGGNYGYTF TGTGCCAGCAGCTTGGGAGGAAACTATGGCTACACCTTC
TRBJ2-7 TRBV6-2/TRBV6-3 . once CASSKYGEQYF TGTGCCAGCAGCAAGTACGGCGAGCAGTACTTC
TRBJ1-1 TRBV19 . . CASSQLGADTEAFF TGTGCCAGTAGTCAGTTGGGGGCCGACACTGAAGCTTTCTTT
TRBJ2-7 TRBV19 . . CASSPGRAKDRYEQYF TGTGCCAGTAGCCCAGGCAGGGCGAAAGATCGCTACGAGCAGTACTTC
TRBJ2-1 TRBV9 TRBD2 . CASSVGLAGGVRSYNEQFF TGTGCCAGCAGCGTAGGACTAGCGGGGGGCGTGAGGTCCTACAATGAGCAGTTCTTC
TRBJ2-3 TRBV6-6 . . CASSYPPPRDTQYF TGTGCCAGCAGTTACCCCCCGCCGAGAGATACGCAGTATTTT
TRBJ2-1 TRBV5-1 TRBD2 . CASSLGLAGYSYNEQFF TGCGCCAGCAGCCTTGGACTAGCGGGCTACTCCTACAATGAGCAGTTCTTC
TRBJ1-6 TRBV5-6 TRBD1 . CASSLGPDRAAPLHF TGTGCCAGCAGCTTGGGCCCGGACAGGGCCGCACCCCTCCACTTT
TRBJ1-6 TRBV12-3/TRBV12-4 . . CASSTGGQVHF TGTGCCAGCAGTACCGGGGGGCAAGTCCACTTT
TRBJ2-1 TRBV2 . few CASSEARDNNEQFF TGTGCCAGCAGTGAAGCCCGGGACAACAATGAGCAGTTCTTC
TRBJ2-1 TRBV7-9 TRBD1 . CASSLGTGVFNEQFF TGTGCCAGCAGCTTAGGGACAGGGGTTTTCAATGAGCAGTTCTTC
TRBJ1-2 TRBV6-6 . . CASTRGGSRYTF TGTGCCAGCACCCGGGGGGGGAGTCGCTACACCTTC
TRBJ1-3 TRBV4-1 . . CASSYGHPNSGNTIYF TGCGCCAGCAGCTACGGACATCCTAACTCTGGAAACACCATATATTTT
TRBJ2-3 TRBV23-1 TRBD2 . CASSRLASPKREVDTQYF TGCGCCAGCAGCCGCCTAGCAAGCCCTAAGCGGGAGGTAGATACGCAGTATTTT
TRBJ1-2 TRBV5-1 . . CASSVGQGTYGYTF TGCGCCAGCAGCGTGGGGCAGGGGACCTATGGCTACACCTTC
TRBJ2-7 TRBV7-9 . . CASSYPGLLSSYEQYF TGTGCCAGCAGCTACCCGGGACTCTTGAGCTCCTACGAGCAGTACTTC
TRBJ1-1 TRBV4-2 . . CASSQDAGQNTEAFF TGTGCCAGCAGCCAAGATGCAGGACAGAACACTGAAGCTTTCTTT
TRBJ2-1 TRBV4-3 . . CASSQDRVEGFYNEQFF TGCGCCAGCAGCCAAGATCGGGTAGAGGGATTCTACAATGAGCAGTTCTTC
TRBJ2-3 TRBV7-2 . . CASSPPVGRTDTQYF TGTGCCAGCAGCCCTCCTGTGGGGCGCACAGATACGCAGTATTTT
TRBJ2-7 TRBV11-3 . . CASGGAGILPTYEQYF TGTGCCAGCGGGGGCGCCGGTATATTGCCAACCTACGAGCAGTACTTC
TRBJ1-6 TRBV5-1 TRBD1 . CASSLGTGGKGNSPLHF TGCGCCAGCAGCTTGGGGACAGGGGGCAAGGGTAATTCACCCCTCCACTTT
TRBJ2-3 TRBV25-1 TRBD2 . CASSEWEGSTDTQYF TGTGCCAGCAGTGAATGGGAGGGTAGCACAGATACGCAGTATTTT
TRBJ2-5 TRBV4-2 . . CASSQAPPAGRETQYF TGTGCCAGCAGCCAAGCCCCCCCAGCAGGGCGGGAGACCCAGTACTTC
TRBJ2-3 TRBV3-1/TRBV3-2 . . CASSQGVRGGQRGSQYF TGTGCCAGCAGCCAGGGTGTTAGGGGAGGACAAAGGGGTTCGCAGTATTTT
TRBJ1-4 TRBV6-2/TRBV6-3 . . CASSYFRSQATNEKLFF TGTGCCAGCAGTTATTTTCGGAGTCAAGCAACTAATGAAAAACTGTTTTTT
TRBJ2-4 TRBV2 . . CASRGLGGNIQYF TGTGCCAGCAGGGGGTTGGGGGGAAACATTCAGTACTTC
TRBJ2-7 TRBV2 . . CASSTGLGQYEQYF TGTGCCAGCAGTACAGGGTTAGGGCAGTACGAGCAGTACTTC
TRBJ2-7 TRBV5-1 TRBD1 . CASKLGTDVAYEQYF TGCGCCAGCAAACTAGGGACAGATGTGGCCTACGAGCAGTACTTC
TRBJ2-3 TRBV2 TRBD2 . CASRGTRSTDTQYF TGTGCCAGCAGGGGGACTAGGTCCACAGATACGCAGTATTTT
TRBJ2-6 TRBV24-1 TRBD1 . CATSDLPGTGSGANVLTF TGTGCCACCAGTGATTTGCCCGGGACAGGGTCTGGGGCCAACGTCCTGACTTTC
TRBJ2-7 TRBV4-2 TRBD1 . CASSQTGTGSHEQYF TGTGCCAGCAGCCAAACCGGGACAGGGTCCCACGAGCAGTACTTC
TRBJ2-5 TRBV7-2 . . CASSWGSGVETQYF TGTGCCAGCAGCTGGGGTAGCGGAGTGGAGACCCAGTACTTC
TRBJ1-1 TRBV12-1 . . CASSEGQGRIKEAFF TGTGCCAGCAGCGAAGGACAGGGCCGTATCAAAGAAGCTTTCTTT
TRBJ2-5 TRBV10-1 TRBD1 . CASSDRVEETQYF TGCGCCAGCTCGGACAGGGTTGAAGAGACCCAGTACTTC
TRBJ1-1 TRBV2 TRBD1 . CASSGDSNTEAFF TGTGCCAGCAGTGGGGACAGTAACACTGAAGCTTTCTTT